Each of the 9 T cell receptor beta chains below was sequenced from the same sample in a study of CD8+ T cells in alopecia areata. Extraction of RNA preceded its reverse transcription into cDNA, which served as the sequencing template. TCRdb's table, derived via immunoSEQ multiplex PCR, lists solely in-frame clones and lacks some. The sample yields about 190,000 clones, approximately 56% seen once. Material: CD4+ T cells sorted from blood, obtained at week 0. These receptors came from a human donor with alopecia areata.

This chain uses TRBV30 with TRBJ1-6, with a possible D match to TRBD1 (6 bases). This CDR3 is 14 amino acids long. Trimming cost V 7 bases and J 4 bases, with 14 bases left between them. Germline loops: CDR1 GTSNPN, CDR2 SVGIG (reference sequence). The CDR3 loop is CAYATGKYNSPLHF. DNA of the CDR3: TGTGCCTACGCTACAGGGAAATATAATTCACCCCTCCACTTT.

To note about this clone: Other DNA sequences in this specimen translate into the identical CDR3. The CDR3 loop reads CASSLVSYEQYF. As DNA, the CDR3 is TGCGCCAGCAGCTTGGTTTCCTACGAGCAGTACTTC. The J gene is TRBJ2-7, the V gene TRBV5-1; D ambiguous. V gave up 0 bases and J gave up 1 base, with 2 bases separating them. Per the germline V gene, CDR1 is SGHRS and CDR2 is YFSETQ. This CDR3 has 12 amino acids.

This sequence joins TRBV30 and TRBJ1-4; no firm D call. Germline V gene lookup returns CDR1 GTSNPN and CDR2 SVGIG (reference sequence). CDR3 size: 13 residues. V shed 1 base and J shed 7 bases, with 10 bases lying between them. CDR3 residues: CAWSGIRGEKLFF. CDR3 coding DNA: TGTGCCTGGAGTGGGATCCGAGGTGAAAAACTGTTTTTT.

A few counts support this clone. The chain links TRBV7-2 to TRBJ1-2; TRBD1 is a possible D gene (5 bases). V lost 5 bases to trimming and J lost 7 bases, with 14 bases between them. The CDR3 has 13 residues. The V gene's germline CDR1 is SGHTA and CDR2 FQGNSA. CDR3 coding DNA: TGTGCCAGCAGCCTGGGGCAGAATAGTGGCTACACCTTC. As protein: CASSLGQNSGYTF.

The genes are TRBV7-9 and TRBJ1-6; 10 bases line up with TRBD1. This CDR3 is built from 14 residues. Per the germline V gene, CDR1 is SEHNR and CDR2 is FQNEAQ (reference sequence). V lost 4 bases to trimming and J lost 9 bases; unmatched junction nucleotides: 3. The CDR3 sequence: CASSSGQGGSPLHF. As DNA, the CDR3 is TGTGCCAGCAGCTCTGGACAGGGGGGTTCACCCCTCCACTTT. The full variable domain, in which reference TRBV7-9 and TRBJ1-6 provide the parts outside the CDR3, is DTGVSQNPRHKITKRGQNVTFRCDPISEHNRLYWYRQTLGQGPEFLTYFQNEAQLEKSRLLSDRFSAERPKGSFSTLEIQRTEQGDSAMYLCASSSGQGGSPLHFGNGTRLTVT.

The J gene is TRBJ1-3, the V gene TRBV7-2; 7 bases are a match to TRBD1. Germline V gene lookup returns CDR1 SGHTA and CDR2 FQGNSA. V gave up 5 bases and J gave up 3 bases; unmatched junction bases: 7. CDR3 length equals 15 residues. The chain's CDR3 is CASSHGTDFGNTIYF. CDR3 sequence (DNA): TGTGCCAGCAGCCACGGGACAGACTTTGGAAACACCATATATTTT.

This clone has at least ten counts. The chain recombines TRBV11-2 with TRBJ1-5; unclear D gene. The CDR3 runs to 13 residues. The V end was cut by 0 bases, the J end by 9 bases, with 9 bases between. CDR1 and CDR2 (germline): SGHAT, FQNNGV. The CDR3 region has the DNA TGTGCCAGCAGCTTAGAGGGAAATTCGCCCCAGCATTTT. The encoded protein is CASSLEGNSPQHF.

DNA of the CDR3: TGTGCCAGCAGCCCAAGAGTGAGCTCCTATAATTCACCCCTCCACTTT. It encodes CASSPRVSSYNSPLHF. The V call is TRBV7-2, the J call TRBJ1-6; unclear D gene. V dropped 5 bases and J dropped 0 bases, with 11 bases sitting between them. Per germline, CDR1 SGHTA and CDR2 FQGNSA. The CDR3 is 16 amino acids.

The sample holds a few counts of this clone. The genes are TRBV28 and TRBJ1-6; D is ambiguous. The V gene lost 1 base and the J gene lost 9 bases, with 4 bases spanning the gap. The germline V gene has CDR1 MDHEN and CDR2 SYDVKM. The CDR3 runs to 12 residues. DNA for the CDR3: TGTGCCAGCAGTTTATACGGTTCACCCCTCCACTTT. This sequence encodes CASSLYGSPLHF.